Each of the 5 T cell receptor beta chains below was sequenced from the same sample in a study of T cells expressing NK-cell markers. TCRdb reworked the 5' RACE reads into one entry per CDR3 protein, no DNA. The sample's table shows 550,000 or so distinct CDR3 sequences. Sequenced material: blood T cells: a sorted CD56 or NKG2C T cell subset, CD4+ or CD8+ T cells, or bulk PBMC T cells (not recorded which). The receptor set was obtained from a man aged 18 to 29 in good health.

V gene TRBV29-1 combines with J gene TRBJ2-2; the D gene TCRdb calls, TRBD2, cannot be checked with no DNA. The CDR3 spans 15 residues. Germline CDR1 is SQVTM and CDR2 is ANQGSEA. This CDR3 is CSVDNTSQAPGSCFF.

This rearrangement joins TRBV12-3 or TRBV12-4 to TRBJ1-4; TCRdb's D gene call, TRBD1, goes unchecked for lack of DNA. The length of the CDR3 is 14 residues. CDR3 sequence: CASSPGQGWEKLFF.

CDR3 amino acids: CATSPGPLYGYTF. The chain recombines TRBV24-1 with TRBJ1-2; checking the TCRdb D call of TRBD1 is not possible without DNA. Germline V gene sequence: CDR1 KGHDR, CDR2 SFDVKD. The CDR3 has 13 residues.

The gene calls are TRBV7-8 and TRBJ2-1. There are 15 residues in the CDR3. Germline-derived CDR1 and CDR2 are SGHVS and FQNEAQ. The CDR3 is CASSPSGSWYNEQFF.

The chain is built from TRBV12-3 or TRBV12-4 and TRBJ2-5; the D call from TCRdb, TRBD2, cannot be confirmed without DNA. The length of the CDR3 is 16 residues. This CDR3 reads CASSGTSGRREGTQYF.